A selection of T cell receptor beta chains follows, all from one sample in a study of shared clonotypes between healthy human individuals. Generated by immunoSEQ multiplex PCR, the TCRdb table keeps only in-frame clones and is missing some. This sample has around 88,000 clones, with 60% to 75% found just once. The sequenced sample was memory CD8+ T cells sorted from blood. Receptors originate from a man aged 25 to 40 in good health. Each CDR3 is given with its conserved first and last residue. D genes are given only for firm matches. Size values are once, few and many counts, or a class for expanded clones, and some rows have none.

j_call d_call v_call clone_size cdr3_aa cdr3_nt
TRBJ1-1 - TRBV5-4 - CASSSSWGRRSVGAEAFF TGTGCCAGCAGCTCCTCTTGGGGGCGCAGGTCCGTTGGGGCTGAAGCTTTCTTT
TRBJ2-3 - TRBV9 - CASSVEGVTDTQYF TGTGCCAGCAGCGTAGAGGGAGTCACAGATACGCAGTATTTT
TRBJ2-7 TRBD1 TRBV4-3 - CASSRGTGGLGYEQYF TGCGCCAGCAGCCGAGGGACAGGGGGCTTAGGCTACGAGCAGTACTTC
TRBJ1-5 TRBD1 TRBV19 - CASSSDRVSRNQPQHF TGTGCCAGTAGTTCAGACAGGGTCAGTAGGAATCAGCCCCAGCATTTT
TRBJ2-7 TRBD1 TRBV10-3 - CAISWPGQGPYEQYF TGTGCCATCAGTTGGCCGGGACAGGGACCCTACGAGCAGTACTTC
TRBJ2-5 - TRBV5-1 - CASSLDIETQYF TGCGCCAGCAGCTTGGATATTGAGACCCAGTACTTC
TRBJ2-7 - TRBV28 once CASSTLGVYEQYF TGTGCCAGCAGCACACTGGGCGTTTACGAGCAGTACTTC
TRBJ2-1 - TRBV28 - CASSYLSGEQFF TGTGCCAGCAGCTATCTCTCGGGAGAGCAGTTCTTC
TRBJ1-5 TRBD1 TRBV11-2 - CASSFTKGQGFFNQPQHF TGTGCCAGCAGCTTCACAAAAGGACAGGGGTTCTTCAATCAGCCCCAGCATTTT
TRBJ1-1 TRBD1 TRBV4-2 - CASSLVGTGNTEAFF TGTGCCAGCAGCTTGGTAGGGACAGGGAACACTGAAGCTTTCTTT
TRBJ1-4 TRBD1 TRBV6-6 - CASSSGTGLREKLFF TGTGCCAGCAGTTCAGGGACAGGGCTAAGGGAAAAACTGTTTTTT
TRBJ2-1 - TRBV29-1 many CSVRSPTYNEQFF TGCAGCGTTCGCAGTCCCACTTACAATGAGCAGTTCTTC
TRBJ2-2 TRBD1 TRBV25-1 few CASSGIGQGVGTGELFF TGTGCCAGCAGTGGCATTGGGCAGGGGGTTGGCACCGGGGAGCTGTTTTTT
TRBJ2-7 TRBD1 TRBV18 - CASSLGQGPYEQYF TGTGCCAGCTCTCTCGGACAGGGACCCTACGAGCAGTACTTC
TRBJ2-5 - TRBV7-6 - CASSGTQWRAQETQYF TGTGCCAGCAGCGGAACCCAGTGGAGGGCCCAAGAGACCCAGTACTTC
TRBJ2-1 TRBD2 TRBV18 few CASSFRAGGNEQFF TGTGCCAGCTCATTCCGAGCGGGGGGGAATGAGCAGTTCTTC
TRBJ1-2 TRBD1 TRBV29-1 - CSVEVFQGEAAKGYGYTF TGCAGCGTTGAAGTGTTTCAGGGGGAGGCAGCCAAAGGCTATGGCTACACCTTC
TRBJ2-7 - TRBV18 few CASSRDKHYEQYF TGTGCCAGCTCACGGGACAAACACTACGAGCAGTACTTC
TRBJ2-3 TRBD2 TRBV6-6 - CASSTPGLATDTQYF TGTGCCAGCAGTACTCCGGGACTAGCGACAGATACGCAGTATTTT
TRBJ1-1 - TRBV6-1 many CASGKEEEYTEAFF TGTGCCAGCGGGAAGGAGGAGGAGTACACTGAAGCTTTCTTT
TRBJ2-7 TRBD2 TRBV29-1 - CSVDGGKGYEQYF TGCAGCGTTGACGGGGGGAAGGGCTACGAGCAGTACTTC
TRBJ1-5 - TRBV6-1 many CASSEWGYELSNQPQHF TGTGCCAGCAGTGAATGGGGTTACGAACTTAGCAATCAGCCCCAGCATTTT
TRBJ2-3 TRBD2 TRBV9 - CASSVSAGGSTDTQYF TGTGCCAGCAGCGTATCTGCGGGAGGAAGCACAGATACGCAGTATTTT
TRBJ2-7 TRBD1 TRBV5-1 - CASRRGTGYEQYF TGCGCCAGCAGACGTGGGACAGGCTACGAGCAGTACTTC
TRBJ2-3 TRBD2 TRBV10-2 few CASSESSSGVTDTQYF TGCGCCAGCAGTGAGTCCTCTAGCGGGGTCACAGATACGCAGTATTTT
TRBJ2-1 TRBD2 TRBV13 - CASSHISGSSYNEQFF TGTGCCAGCAGCCATATAAGCGGGAGCTCCTACAATGAGCAGTTCTTC
TRBJ2-1 - TRBV7-2 few CASSLTGYNEQFF TGTGCCAGCAGCTTAACGGGGTACAATGAGCAGTTCTTC
TRBJ2-4 TRBD1 TRBV19 - CASSQQGRQYF TGTGCCAGTAGTCAACAGGGGCGTCAGTACTTC
TRBJ1-2 - TRBV4-3 once CASSQARTHYNYGYTF TGCGCCAGCAGCCAAGCCCGGACGCACTATAACTATGGCTACACCTTC
TRBJ1-2 - TRBV5-1 few CASSLDFREFYGYTF TGCGCCAGCAGCTTGGATTTTAGGGAATTCTATGGCTACACCTTC
TRBJ2-7 - TRBV5-4 - CASSLEAGGGYEQYF TGTGCCAGCAGCTTGGAAGCGGGTGGGGGCTACGAGCAGTACTTC
TRBJ2-3 - TRBV6-5 - CASSFISGDTQYF TGTGCCAGCAGTTTTATTTCGGGGGATACGCAGTATTTT
TRBJ1-5 - TRBV19 once CASRSAALGNQPQHF TGTGCCAGTAGGTCGGCAGCATTGGGCAATCAGCCCCAGCATTTT
TRBJ2-6 - TRBV27 - CASRTLRGSGANVLTF TGTGCCAGCAGAACCCTTAGGGGCTCTGGGGCCAACGTCCTGACTTTC
TRBJ1-4 - TRBV7-2 - CASSARRLLNEKLFF TGTGCCAGCAGCGCTCGAAGACTCCTTAATGAAAAACTGTTTTTT
TRBJ2-3 - TRBV15 - CATSEGTDTQYF TGTGCCACCAGCGAAGGGACAGATACGCAGTATTTT
TRBJ2-3 - TRBV5-1 - CASSPGQSTDTQYF TGCGCCAGCAGCCCCGGACAGAGCACAGATACGCAGTATTTT
TRBJ1-1 - TRBV6-1 - CATIFNRLDNTEAFF TGTGCCACCATATTTAACCGTCTGGATAACACTGAAGCTTTCTTT
TRBJ1-1 - TRBV14 - CATSPYMNTEAFF TGTGCCACCTCGCCGTATATGAACACTGAAGCTTTCTTT
TRBJ1-2 - TRBV7-9 once CASSLDGGFYGYTF TGTGCCAGCAGCTTGGACGGGGGGTTTTATGGCTACACCTTC
TRBJ1-5 - TRBV19 few CASKEGRRAYQPQHF TGTGCCAGCAAAGAGGGGCGAAGGGCCTATCAGCCCCAGCATTTT
TRBJ2-7 TRBD1 TRBV7-2 many CASSISGTGTHEQYF TGTGCCAGCAGCATATCCGGGACAGGGACCCACGAGCAGTACTTC
TRBJ2-7 TRBD2 TRBV25-1 - CASSEASGSYEQYF TGTGCCAGCAGTGAGGCTAGCGGCTCCTACGAGCAGTACTTC
TRBJ2-2 TRBD2 TRBV2 - CASSIASGQPERNTGELFF TGTGCCAGCAGCATCGCTAGCGGTCAACCTGAGAGGAACACCGGGGAGCTGTTTTTT
TRBJ2-7 - TRBV4-1 - CASSQTTQGSYEQYF TGCGCCAGCAGCCAAACCACACAGGGCTCCTACGAGCAGTACTTC
TRBJ1-2 - TRBV28 - CASSEMSRVFSDGYTF TGTGCCAGCAGTGAAATGAGCAGGGTCTTCTCTGATGGCTACACCTTC
TRBJ1-2 - TRBV4-3 - CASSQDRYSTLENYGYTF TGCGCCAGCAGCCAAGATCGGTACTCGACCCTCGAGAACTATGGCTACACCTTC
TRBJ2-1 TRBD2 TRBV7-6 - CASSSERESFNEQFF TGTGCCAGCAGCTCAGAGCGGGAGAGTTTCAATGAGCAGTTCTTC
TRBJ1-5 - TRBV6-5 - CASSLTANQPQHF TGTGCCAGCAGCCTGACAGCAAATCAGCCCCAGCATTTT
TRBJ2-1 TRBD2 TRBV7-6 - CASSLVLASGHNEQFF TGTGCCAGCAGCTTAGTCTTGGCTAGCGGGCACAATGAGCAGTTCTTC
TRBJ2-3 - TRBV5-6 - CASSYLAEPTDTQYF TGTGCCAGCAGCTACCTGGCGGAGCCCACAGATACGCAGTATTTT
TRBJ1-2 TRBD1 TRBV18 - CASSPPAQGAANYGYTF TGTGCCAGCTCACCACCGGCCCAGGGGGCGGCTAACTATGGCTACACCTTC
TRBJ1-2 TRBD1 TRBV9 - CASRGTGDIYGYTF TGTGCCAGCAGGGGGACAGGGGACATCTATGGCTACACCTTC
TRBJ2-3 - TRBV10-2 few CASSKADPSTDTQYF TGCGCCAGCAGTAAGGCGGATCCTAGCACAGATACGCAGTATTTT